These 15 T cell receptor beta chains were sequenced from one sample in a study of T cells in localized non-small cell lung cancer (dated by TCRdb to 2018 to 2021). Library creation used the immunoSEQ multiplex PCR assay. As stored in TCRdb, this immuneACCESS dataset retains in-frame rearrangements with V and J assigned. A fraction of the clones does not appear; measured against another copy, unresolved V genes explain less than half of the discrepancy, and the remainder lacks a known reason. The sample table records fewer than 2,000 clones; around 20% of these occur just once. Clones ranked in the top ten supply roughly 12% of the sample. The material sequenced was lung tumor tissue, taken before any cancer treatment. The receptor source for this set is a female donor older than 55 with stage II lung adenocarcinoma.

There are a few counts of this clone. The chain is built from TRBV6-8 and TRBJ2-7, with 8 bases aligning to TRBD1. The CDR3 spans 15 residues. The trim removed 4 bases at V and 3 bases at J, leaving 8 bases unmatched. Looked up from germline, CDR1 is MNHGY and CDR2 is SAAAGT. CDR3 DNA sequence: TGTGCCAGCAGTTCACAGCGGACAGGGAGCTACGAGCAGTACTTC. This codes for CASSSQRTGSYEQYF.

The CDR3 coding sequence is TGTGCCAGCAGTTTCGGACAGGCCGGGTACGAGCAGTACTTC. It translates to CASSFGQAGYEQYF. The rearrangement joins TRBV28 to TRBJ2-7, with 7 positions matching TRBD1. Trimming at V came to 3 bases and at J to 4 bases, leaving 6 bases not matched to a gene. This CDR3 has 14 residues. Germline V gives CDR1 MDHEN, CDR2 SYDVKM.

This chain uses TRBV19 with TRBJ2-2; TRBD2 agrees at 12 bases. Germline trimming cut 7 bases from V and 3 bases from J; bases unmatched to any gene: 6. CDR1 is LNHDA, CDR2 SQIVND, per germline (reference sequence). This CDR3 region has 16 residues. For the CDR3, the DNA is TGTGCCAGTACCGCAGGACTAGCGGGATACACCGGGGAGCTGTTTTTT. Translated, it gives CASTAGLAGYTGELFF.

This clone was detected a few times. The rearrangement joins TRBV11-3 to TRBJ2-1; 10 positions match TRBD2. Trimming took 4 bases from V and 3 from J; bases not matched to a gene: 3. Germline loops: CDR1 SGHNT, CDR2 YENEEA. The CDR3 runs 15 residues. The CDR3 sequence is CASSWGTSDYNEQFF. CDR3 sequence (DNA): TGTGCCAGCAGCTGGGGGACTAGCGACTACAATGAGCAGTTCTTC.

V usage is TRBV4-1 and J usage is TRBJ2-2; D not certain. This CDR3 contains 14 residues. From germline, CDR1 is MGHRA and CDR2 YSYEKL. With 0 bases removed from V and 6 bases from J, the gap between germline ends came to 8 bases. The CDR3 here is CASSQDELPGELFF. The CDR3 DNA sequence: TGCGCCAGCAGCCAAGACGAACTACCCGGGGAGCTGTTTTTT.

The rearrangement joins TRBV28 to TRBJ2-7; 10 nucleotides line up with TRBD2. Germline V gene lookup returns CDR1 MDHEN and CDR2 SYDVKM. The ends lost 2 bases at V and 9 bases at J; junction bases unmatched: 7. The length of the CDR3 is 14 residues. The CDR3 nucleotides are TGTGCCAGCAGTTTAATAGCGGGAGGCCCGACGCAGTACTTC. Its translation is CASSLIAGGPTQYF.

The chain couples TRBV9 to TRBJ2-7; 8 nucleotides match TRBD2. CDR3 length: 17 amino acids. V was pared by 0 bases and J by 1 base, with 9 bases of the junction left unmatched. Germline CDR1 is SGDLS and CDR2 is YYNGEE. The DNA of the CDR3 is TGTGCCAGCAGCGTAGGGGCAGCGGGGGCCTATTCCTACGAGCAGTACTTC. Translation gives CASSVGAAGAYSYEQYF.

This clone was counted only a few times. The gene calls are TRBV9 and TRBJ2-7; D is perhaps TRBD2 (5 bases). The CDR3 loop spans 17 amino acids. The germline V and J ends were trimmed by 4 bases and 4 bases, with 24 bases remaining between them. Germline CDR1 and CDR2: SGDLS and YYNGEE. CDR3 residues: CASSPHALEAGNYEQYF. In nucleotides, the CDR3 is TGTGCCAGCAGCCCCCACGCCCTGGAGGCGGGTAATTACGAGCAGTACTTC.

The gene calls are TRBV28 and TRBJ1-3; D uncertain. Trimming left V 6 bases short and J 4 bases short, with 7 bases between. This CDR3 region has 12 residues. The germline CDR1 and CDR2 sequences are MDHEN and SYDVKM. This CDR3 is CASRQRGNTIYF. CDR3 bases: TGTGCCAGCAGGCAAAGAGGAAACACCATATATTTT.

V usage is TRBV18 and J usage is TRBJ1-2; TRBD1 matches 8 bases. The germline gives CDR1 KGHSH, CDR2 LQKENI. The CDR3 is made up of 15 amino acids. J lost 3 bases, V lost 4 bases, and 7 bases had no gene match. DNA of the CDR3: TGTGCCAGCTCACAATCGCAGGGGGCGGACTATGGCTACACCTTC. This encodes CASSQSQGADYGYTF.

This chain joins TRBV29-1 and TRBJ1-3; D is unresolved. V lost 0 bases and J lost 3, with 9 bases in between. Germline assignment: CDR1 SQVTM and CDR2 ANQGSEA. The CDR3 covers 14 residues. CDR3 region: CSVEDLSIGNTIYF. The CDR3 DNA reads TGCAGCGTTGAAGATCTCTCCATTGGAAACACCATATATTTT.

This clone occurred a few times. This chain links TRBV11-3 with TRBJ2-3; 8 bases are a match to TRBD1. Unmatched junction bases numbered 7, after V lost 5 bases and J lost 3 bases. The CDR3 loop spans 15 amino acids. CDR1 and CDR2 from the germline V gene are SGHNT and YENEEA. CDR3 amino acids: CASSRQGTATDTQYF. CDR3 coding DNA: TGTGCCAGCAGCAGACAGGGGACCGCAACAGATACGCAGTATTTT. Supplemented by reference TRBV11-3 and TRBJ2-3, the full variable domain reads EAGVVQSPRYKIIEKKQPVAFWCNPISGHNTLYWYLQNLGQGPELLIRYENEEAVDDSQLPKDRFSAERLKGVDSTLKIQPAELGDSAVYLCASSRQGTATDTQYFGPGTRLTVL.

This clone is medium-sized by share. The chain joins TRBV11-3 to TRBJ1-1; the match to TRBD1 covers 9 bases. Unmatched junction bases numbered 11, after V lost 5 bases and J lost 1 base. The CDR3 totals 17 residues. Germline CDR1 SGHNT, CDR2 YENEEA. The CDR3 here is CASSRSTGGGKNTEAFF. As DNA, the CDR3 is TGTGCCAGCAGCCGATCTACAGGGGGCGGAAAGAACACTGAAGCTTTCTTT.

This clone was seen a handful of times. This chain joins TRBV11-3 and TRBJ1-6, with D possibly TRBD1 on 5 matching bases. Trimming removed 5 bases from V and 0 bases from J, with 14 bases in between. Germline V lookup: CDR1 SGHNT, CDR2 YENEEA. The CDR3 spans 17 residues. The CDR3 DNA sequence: TGTGCCAGCAGCCCGGGACGCCGAAGCTCCTATAATTCACCCCTCCACTTT. This encodes CASSPGRRSSYNSPLHF.

This clone was recorded a few times. The rearrangement links TRBV29-1 to TRBJ1-2; D gene uncertain. From germline, CDR1 is SQVTM and CDR2 ANQGSEA. V lost 5 bases, J lost 7 bases, and 14 bases lay in between. The CDR3 length is 12 residues. The CDR3 region is CSVLTSGSGYTF. CDR3 in DNA: TGCAGCGTTTTAACATCCGGATCTGGCTACACCTTC. The whole variable domain, filled in from reference TRBV29-1 and TRBJ1-2, reads SAVISQKPSRDICQRGTSLTIQCQVDSQVTMMFWYRQQPGQSLTLIATANQGSEATYESGFVIDKFPISRPNLTFSTLTVSNMSPEDSSIYLCSVLTSGSGYTFGSGTRLTVV.